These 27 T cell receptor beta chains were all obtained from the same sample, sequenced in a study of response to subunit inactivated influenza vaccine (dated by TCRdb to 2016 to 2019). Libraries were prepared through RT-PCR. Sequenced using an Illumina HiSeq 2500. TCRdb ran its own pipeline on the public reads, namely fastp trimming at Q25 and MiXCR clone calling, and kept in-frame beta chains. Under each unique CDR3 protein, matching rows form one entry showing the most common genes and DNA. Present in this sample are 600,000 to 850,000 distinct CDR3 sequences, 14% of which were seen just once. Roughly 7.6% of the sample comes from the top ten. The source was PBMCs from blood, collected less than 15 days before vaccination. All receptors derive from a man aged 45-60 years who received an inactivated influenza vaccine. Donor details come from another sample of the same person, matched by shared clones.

The CDR3 region is CASSQALETQYF. CDR3 nucleotide sequence: TGCGCCAGCAGCCAGGCTTTGGAGACCCAGTACTTC. This chain uses TRBV5-1 with TRBJ2-5, with D unclear. With 4 bases removed from V and 5 bases from J, the gap between germline ends came to 9 bases. The CDR3 loop spans 12 amino acids. Germline V lookup: CDR1 SGHRS, CDR2 YFSETQ.

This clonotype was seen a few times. As DNA, the CDR3 is TGCGCCAGCAGCCATCAAATGGATGCAGAATTGTGGGAGCAGTACTTC. Its translation: CASSHQMDAELWEQYF. This rearrangement joins TRBV4-1 to TRBJ2-7; D ambiguous. Per germline, CDR1 MGHRA and CDR2 YSYEKL. This CDR3 region has 16 residues. V gave up 3 bases and J gave up 7 bases, with 22 bases separating them.

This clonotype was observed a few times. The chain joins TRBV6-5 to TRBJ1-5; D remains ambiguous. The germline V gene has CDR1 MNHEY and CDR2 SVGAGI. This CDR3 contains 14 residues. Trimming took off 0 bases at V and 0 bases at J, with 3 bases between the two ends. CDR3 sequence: CASSYSNSNQPQHF. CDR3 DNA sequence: TGTGCCAGCAGTTACTCGAATAGCAATCAGCCCCAGCATTTT.

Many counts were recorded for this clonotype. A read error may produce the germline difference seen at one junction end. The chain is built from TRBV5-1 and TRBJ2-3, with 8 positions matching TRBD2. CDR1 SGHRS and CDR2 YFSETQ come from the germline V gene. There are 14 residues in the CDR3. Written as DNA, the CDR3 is TGTGCCAGCAGCTTGTCCGGGGGGGGAGATACGCAGTATTTT. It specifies CASSLSGGGDTQYF.

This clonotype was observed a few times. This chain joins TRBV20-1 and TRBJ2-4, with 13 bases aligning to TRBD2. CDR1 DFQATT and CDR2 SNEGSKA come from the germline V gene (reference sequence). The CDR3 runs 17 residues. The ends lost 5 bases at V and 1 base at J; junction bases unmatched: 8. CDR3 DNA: TGCAGTGCTCAACTAGCGGGAGGGGGAGGGGCCAAAAACATTCAGTACTTC. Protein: CSAQLAGGGGAKNIQYF.

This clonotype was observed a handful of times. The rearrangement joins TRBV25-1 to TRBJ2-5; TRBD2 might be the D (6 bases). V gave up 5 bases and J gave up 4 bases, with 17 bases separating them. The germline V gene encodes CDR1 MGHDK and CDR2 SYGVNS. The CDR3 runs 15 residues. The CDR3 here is CASSPRGRGGETQYF. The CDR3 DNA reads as TGTGCCAGCAGTCCCCGGGGCCGGGGAGGAGAGACCCAGTACTTC.

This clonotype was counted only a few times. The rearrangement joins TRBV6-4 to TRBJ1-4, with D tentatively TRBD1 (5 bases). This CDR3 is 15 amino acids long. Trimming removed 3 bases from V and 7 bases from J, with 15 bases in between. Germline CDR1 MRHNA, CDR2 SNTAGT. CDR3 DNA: TGTGCCAGCAGTGATCCCCGCGGGGCGGGTGAAAAACTGTTTTTT. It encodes CASSDPRGAGEKLFF.

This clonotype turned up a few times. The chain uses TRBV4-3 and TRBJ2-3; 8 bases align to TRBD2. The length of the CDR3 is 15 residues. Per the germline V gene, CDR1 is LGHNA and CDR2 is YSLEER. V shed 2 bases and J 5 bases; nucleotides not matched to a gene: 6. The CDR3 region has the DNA TGCGCCAGCAGCCAACATAGCGGGGTAAAAGATACGCAGTATTTT. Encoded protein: CASSQHSGVKDTQYF.

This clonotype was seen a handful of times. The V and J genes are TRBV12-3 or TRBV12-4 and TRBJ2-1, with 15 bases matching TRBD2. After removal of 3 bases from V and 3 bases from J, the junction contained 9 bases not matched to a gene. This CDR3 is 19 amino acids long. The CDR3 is CASSFSGLAGGPGYNEQFF. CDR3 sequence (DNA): TGTGCCAGCAGTTTCTCTGGACTAGCGGGAGGGCCGGGCTACAATGAGCAGTTCTTC.

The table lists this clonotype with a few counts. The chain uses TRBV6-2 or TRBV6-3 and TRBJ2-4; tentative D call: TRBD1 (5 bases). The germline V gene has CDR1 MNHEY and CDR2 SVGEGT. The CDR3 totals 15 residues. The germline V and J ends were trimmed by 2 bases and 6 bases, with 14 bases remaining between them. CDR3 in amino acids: CASSYHQGVGNIQYF. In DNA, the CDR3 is TGTGCCAGCAGTTACCACCAGGGCGTTGGAAACATTCAGTACTTC.

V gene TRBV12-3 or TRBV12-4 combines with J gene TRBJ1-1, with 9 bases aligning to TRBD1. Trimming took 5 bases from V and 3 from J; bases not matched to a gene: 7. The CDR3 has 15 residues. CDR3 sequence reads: CASSRDRATDTEAFF. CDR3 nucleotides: TGTGCCAGCAGTCGGGACAGGGCGACCGACACTGAAGCTTTCTTT.

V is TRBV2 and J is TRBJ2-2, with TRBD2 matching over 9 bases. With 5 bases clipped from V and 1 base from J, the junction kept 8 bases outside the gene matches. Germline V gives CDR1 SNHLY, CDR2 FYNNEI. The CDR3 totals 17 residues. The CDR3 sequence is CASSLLAGRGNTGELFF. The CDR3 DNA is TGTGCCAGCAGTCTTCTAGCGGGAAGAGGGAACACCGGGGAGCTGTTTTTT.

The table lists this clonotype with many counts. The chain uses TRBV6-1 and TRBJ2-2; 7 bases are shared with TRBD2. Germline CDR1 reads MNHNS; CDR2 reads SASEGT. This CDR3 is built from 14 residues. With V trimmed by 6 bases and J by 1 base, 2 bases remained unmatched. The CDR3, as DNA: TGTGCCAGCAGGGAGCGGGGGAACACCGGGGAGCTGTTTTTT. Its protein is CASRERGNTGELFF.

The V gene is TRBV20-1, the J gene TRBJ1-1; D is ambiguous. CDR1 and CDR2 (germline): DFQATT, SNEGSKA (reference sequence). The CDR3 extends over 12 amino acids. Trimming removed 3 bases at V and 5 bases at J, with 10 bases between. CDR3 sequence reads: CSASLGRTEAFF. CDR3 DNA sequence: TGCAGTGCTAGCCTAGGTCGGACTGAAGCTTTCTTT.

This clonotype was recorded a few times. CDR3 residues: CASSTAGGYNEQFF. CDR3 nucleotides: TGTGCCAGCAGCACGGCGGGGGGGTACAATGAGCAGTTCTTC. The chain links TRBV4-2 to TRBJ2-1; TRBD2 matches at 9 bases. CDR1 is LGHNA, CDR2 YNFKEQ, per germline. Germline trimming cut 5 bases from V and 4 bases from J; bases unmatched to any gene: 3. CDR3 length: 14 residues.

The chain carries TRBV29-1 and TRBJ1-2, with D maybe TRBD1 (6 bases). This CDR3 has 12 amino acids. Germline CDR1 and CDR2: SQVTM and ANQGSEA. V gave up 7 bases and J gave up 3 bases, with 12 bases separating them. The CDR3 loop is CSGWTEDYGYTF. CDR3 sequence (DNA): TGCAGCGGGTGGACAGAAGACTATGGCTACACCTTC.

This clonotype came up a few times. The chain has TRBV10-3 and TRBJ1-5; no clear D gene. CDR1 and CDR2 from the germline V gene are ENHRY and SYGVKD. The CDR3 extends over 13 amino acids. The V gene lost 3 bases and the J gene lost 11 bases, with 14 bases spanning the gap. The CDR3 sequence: CAISEVVGMAQHF. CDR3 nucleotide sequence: TGTGCCATCAGTGAAGTAGTCGGAATGGCCCAGCATTTT.

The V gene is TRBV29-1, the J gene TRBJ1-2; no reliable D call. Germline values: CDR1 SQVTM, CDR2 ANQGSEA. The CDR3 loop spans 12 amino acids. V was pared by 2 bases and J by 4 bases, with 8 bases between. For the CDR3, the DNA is TGCAGCGTTGAAACACCCCCCTATGGCTACACCTTC. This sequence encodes CSVETPPYGYTF.

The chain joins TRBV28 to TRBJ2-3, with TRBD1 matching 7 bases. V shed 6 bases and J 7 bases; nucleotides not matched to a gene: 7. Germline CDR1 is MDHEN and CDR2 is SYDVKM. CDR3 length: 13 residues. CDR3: CASRLQGSYTQYF. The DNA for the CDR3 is TGTGCCAGCAGATTACAGGGGTCCTATACGCAGTATTTT.

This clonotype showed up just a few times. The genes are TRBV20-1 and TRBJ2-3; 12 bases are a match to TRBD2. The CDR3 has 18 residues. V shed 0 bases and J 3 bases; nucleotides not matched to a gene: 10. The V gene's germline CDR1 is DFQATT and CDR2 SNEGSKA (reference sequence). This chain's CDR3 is CSARDLRQTSGRTDTQYF. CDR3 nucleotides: TGCAGTGCTAGAGATCTTCGGCAGACTAGCGGGAGAACAGATACGCAGTATTTT.

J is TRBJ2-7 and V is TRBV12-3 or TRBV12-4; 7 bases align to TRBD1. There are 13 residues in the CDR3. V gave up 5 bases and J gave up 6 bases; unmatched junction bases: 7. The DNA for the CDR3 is TGTGCCAGCAGTCTCTTGGGACAGAGCGAGCAGTACTTC. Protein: CASSLLGQSEQYF.

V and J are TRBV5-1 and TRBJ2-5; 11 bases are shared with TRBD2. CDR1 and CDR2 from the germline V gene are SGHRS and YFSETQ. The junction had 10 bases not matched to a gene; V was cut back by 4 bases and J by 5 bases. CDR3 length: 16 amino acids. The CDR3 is CASSPTSGIARETQYF. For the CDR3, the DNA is TGCGCCAGCAGCCCGACTAGCGGGATAGCACGCGAGACCCAGTACTTC. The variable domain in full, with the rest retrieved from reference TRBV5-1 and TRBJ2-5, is KAGVTQTPRYLIKTRGQQVTLSCSPISGHRSVSWYQQTPGQGLQFLFEYFSETQRNKGNFPGRFSGRQFSNSRSEMNVSTLELGDSALYLCASSPTSGIARETQYFGPGTRLLVL.

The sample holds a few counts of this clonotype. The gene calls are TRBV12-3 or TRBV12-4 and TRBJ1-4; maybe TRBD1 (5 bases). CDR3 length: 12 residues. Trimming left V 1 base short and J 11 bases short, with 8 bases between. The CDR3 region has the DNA TGTGCCAGCAGTTTAGGCGGGGGGAAACTGTTTTTT. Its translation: CASSLGGGKLFF.

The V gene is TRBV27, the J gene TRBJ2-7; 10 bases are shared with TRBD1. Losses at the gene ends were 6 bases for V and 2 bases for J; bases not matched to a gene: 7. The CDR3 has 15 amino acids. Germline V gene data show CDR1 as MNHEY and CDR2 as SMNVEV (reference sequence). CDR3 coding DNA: TGTGCCAGCAGGGGACAGGGGCCATCTCCCTACGAGCAGTACTTC. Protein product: CASRGQGPSPYEQYF.

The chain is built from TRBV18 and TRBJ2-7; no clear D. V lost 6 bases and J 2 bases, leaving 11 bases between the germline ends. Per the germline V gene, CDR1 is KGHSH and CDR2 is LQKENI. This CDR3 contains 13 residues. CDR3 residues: CASSHNSAYEQYF. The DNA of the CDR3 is TGTGCCAGCTCGCACAACAGTGCCTACGAGCAGTACTTC. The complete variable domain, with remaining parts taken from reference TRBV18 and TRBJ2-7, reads NAGVMQNPRHLVRRRGQEARLRCSPMKGHSHVYWYRQLPEEGLKFMVYLQKENIIDESGMPKERFSAEFPKEGPSILRIQQVVRGDSAAYFCASSHNSAYEQYFGPGTRLTVT.

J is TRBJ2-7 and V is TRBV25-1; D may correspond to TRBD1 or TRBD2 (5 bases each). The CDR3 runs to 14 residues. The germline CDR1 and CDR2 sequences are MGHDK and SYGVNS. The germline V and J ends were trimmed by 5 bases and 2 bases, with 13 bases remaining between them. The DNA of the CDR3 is TGTGCCAGCAGTAGAGACCAGGGAGCCTACGAGCAGTACTTC. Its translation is CASSRDQGAYEQYF.

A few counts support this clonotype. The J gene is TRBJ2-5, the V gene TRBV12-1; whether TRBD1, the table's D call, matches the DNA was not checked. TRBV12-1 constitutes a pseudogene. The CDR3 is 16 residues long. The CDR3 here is CASSLWGGQGKETQYF. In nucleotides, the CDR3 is TGTGCCAGCAGCCTTTGGGGCGGACAAGGAAAAGAGACCCAGTACTTC.